A single sample is the source of the 6 T cell receptor beta chains below, sequenced in a study of blood T cell repertoires in COVID-19. The protocol was immunoSEQ multiplex PCR, while the TCRdb copy is restricted to in-frame clones and leaves out a portion. The data show about 120,000 clones, roughly three quarters seen once. Sequencing was done on a sample of peripheral blood. The receptor set was obtained from a human donor in a cohort sampled during active COVID-19.

The J gene is TRBJ2-7, the V gene TRBV13, with 12 bases fitting TRBD2. Germline-derived CDR1 and CDR2 are PRHDT and FYEKMQ (reference sequence). The CDR3 spans 15 residues. The J segment lost 4 bases and the V segment lost 4 bases, leaving 5 bases of the junction unmatched. As DNA, the CDR3 is TGTGCCAGCAGCTCCCTAGCGGGGGGGGGATACGAGCAGTACTTC. This codes for CASSSLAGGGYEQYF. The full variable domain, completed using reference TRBV13 and TRBJ2-7, is AAGVIQSPRHLIKEKRETATLKCYPIPRHDTVYWYQQGPGQDPQFLISFYEKMQSDKGSIPDRFSAQQFSDYHSELNMSSLELGDSALYFCASSSLAGGGYEQYFGPGTRLTVT.

This clone has only a few counts. The rearrangement uses TRBV21-1 and TRBJ2-1; the table's D call TRBD2 went unverified against the DNA. TRBV21-1 is flagged as a pseudogene. The CDR3 totals 13 residues. The CDR3 is CASRRLALNEQFF. DNA for the CDR3: TGTGCCAGCAGGAGACTAGCTCTCAATGAGCAGTTCTTC.

The chain employs TRBV11-3 and TRBJ2-7, with D tentatively TRBD1 (6 bases). Trimming stripped 5 bases from V and 3 bases from J, with 14 bases between. This CDR3 comprises 14 residues. The germline CDR1 and CDR2 sequences are SGHNT and YENEEA. CDR3 nucleotides: TGTGCCAGCAGCCCCGTAGGGGGACGCTACGAGCAGTACTTC. Translation: CASSPVGGRYEQYF.

The CDR3 protein is CASTGPAGGQLGEQYF. The CDR3 nucleotides read TGTGCCAGCACCGGGCCAGCGGGAGGGCAACTTGGTGAGCAGTACTTC. This chain links TRBV2 with TRBJ2-7; 10 bases map to TRBD2. The CDR3 has 16 residues. Looked up from germline, CDR1 is SNHLY and CDR2 is FYNNEI. Trimming cost V 7 bases and J 7 bases; bases outside gene matches: 16.

The chain is built from TRBV3-1 (or the pseudogene TRBV3-2) and TRBJ1-5; possible D gene TRBD1, 5 bases. CDR3 length: 14 residues. Trimming removed 4 bases at V and 4 bases at J, with 11 bases between. Germline V CDR1 and CDR2: LGHDT, YNNKEL (reference sequence). The CDR3 reads CASSPAPGNQPQHF. In DNA form, the CDR3 reads TGTGCCAGCAGCCCAGCGCCAGGGAATCAGCCCCAGCATTTT.

V and J are TRBV4-1 and TRBJ2-5; perhaps TRBD2 as D (6 bases). Germline CDR1 is MGHRA and CDR2 is YSYEKL. The CDR3 covers 15 residues. V lost 6 bases to trimming and J lost 4 bases, with 18 bases between them. The CDR3 DNA sequence: TGCGCCAGCAGGGCACTAGCCGCCGAGGGAGAGACCCAGTACTTC. It encodes CASRALAAEGETQYF.